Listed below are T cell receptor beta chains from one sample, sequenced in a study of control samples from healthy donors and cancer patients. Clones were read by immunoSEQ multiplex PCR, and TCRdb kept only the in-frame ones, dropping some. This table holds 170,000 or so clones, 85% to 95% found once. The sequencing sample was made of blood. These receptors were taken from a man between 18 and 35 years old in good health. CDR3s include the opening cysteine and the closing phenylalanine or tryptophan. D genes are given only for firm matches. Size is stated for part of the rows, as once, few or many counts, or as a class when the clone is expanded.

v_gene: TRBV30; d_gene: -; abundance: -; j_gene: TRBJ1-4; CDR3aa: CAWSGGSNEKLFF; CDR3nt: TGTGCCTGGAGCGGCGGGTCTAATGAAAAACTGTTTTTT
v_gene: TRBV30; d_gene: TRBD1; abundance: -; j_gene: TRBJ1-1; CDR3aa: CAWSRTGSLNTEAFF; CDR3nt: TGTGCCTGGAGTCGGACAGGGAGTCTGAACACTGAAGCTTTCTTT
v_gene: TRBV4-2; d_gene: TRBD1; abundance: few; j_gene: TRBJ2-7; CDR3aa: CASSQGTGPLTYEQYF; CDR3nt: TGTGCCAGCAGCCAAGGGACAGGGCCCCTAACCTACGAGCAGTACTTC
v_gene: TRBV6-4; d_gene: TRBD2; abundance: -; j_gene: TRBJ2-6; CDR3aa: CASSDRAGGPTGANVLTF; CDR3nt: TGTGCCAGCAGTGACCGAGCGGGGGGTCCTACTGGGGCCAACGTCCTGACTTTC
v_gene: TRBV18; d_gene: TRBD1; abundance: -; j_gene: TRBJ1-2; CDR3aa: CASSPGTELYGYTF; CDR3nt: TGTGCCAGCTCACCTGGGACAGAGCTCTATGGCTACACCTTC
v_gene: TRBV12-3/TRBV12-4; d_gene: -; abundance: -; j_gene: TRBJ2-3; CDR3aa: CASSSNTDTQYF; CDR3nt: TGTGCCAGCAGCTCGAACACAGATACGCAGTATTTT
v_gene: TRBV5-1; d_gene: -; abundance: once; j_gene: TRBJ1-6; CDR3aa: CASSSAYNSPLHF; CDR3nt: TGCGCCAGCAGCTCCGCCTATAATTCACCCCTCCACTTT
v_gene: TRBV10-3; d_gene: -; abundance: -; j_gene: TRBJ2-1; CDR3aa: CAISESGDEQFF; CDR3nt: TGTGCCATCAGTGAGTCGGGGGATGAGCAGTTCTTC
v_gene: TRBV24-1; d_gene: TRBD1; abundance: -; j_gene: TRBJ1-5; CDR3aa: CATSDSGQGGNQPQHF; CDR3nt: TGTGCCACCAGTGATTCTGGACAGGGTGGCAATCAGCCCCAGCATTTT
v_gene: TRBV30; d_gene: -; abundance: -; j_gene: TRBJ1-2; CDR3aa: CAWTPGRTYGYTF; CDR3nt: TGTGCCTGGACCCCGGGAAGGACCTATGGCTACACCTTC